Each of the 29 T cell receptor beta chains below was sequenced from the same sample in a study of CD8+ T cells in alopecia areata (dated by TCRdb to the late 2010s). The library was made by the immunoSEQ multiplex PCR assay. To provide template for TCR sequencing, every sample had RNA extracted and reverse transcribed into cDNA. Held by TCRdb, this immuneACCESS table contains in-frame sequences only and omits some clones. Under half of the omission traces to an unresolved V gene where checked; the cause of the rest is unknown. The table for this sample lists around 290,000 clones, none of them counted only once. The ten largest make up around 1.2% of the sample. Cells from pooled mouse cutaneous lymph nodes were stained for CD4, CD8alpha, NKG2D, NKG2ACE and other markers and then sorted on a BD Influx. The sequenced sample was CD4+ T cells sorted from a lymph node. These receptors came from a C3H/HeJ mouse with alopecia areata. The mouse line in question has MHC haplotype H2-k.

Points on this clone: Mouse gene names and germline throughout. The CDR3 end is not reached by the read, which stops 4 residues before it; the germline J gene fills it in. This chain links TRBV1 with TRBJ2-4; 10 bases agree with TRBD1. Losses at the gene ends were 4 bases for V and 0 bases for J; bases not matched to a gene: 4. CDR3 length equals 16 residues. Germline V gene lookup returns CDR1 NSQYPW and CDR2 LRSPGD (reference sequence). The CDR3 loop is CTCSGGQGSSQNTLYF. CDR3 bases read: TGCACCTGCAGTGGGGGACAGGGGTCTAGTCAAAAC.

Worth noting for this clone: Gene names refer to mouse genes. The CDR3 end lies 4 residues beyond the end of the read and is filled in from the germline J gene. This rearrangement joins TRBV1 to TRBJ2-1; D perhaps matches TRBD1 (5 bases). CDR3 length: 12 residues. CDR1 and CDR2 from the germline V gene are NSQYPW and LRSPGD (reference sequence). The sequenced CDR3 bases are TGCACCTGCAGTGCGCCAGGGACT. It yields the protein CTCSAPGT. The whole CDR3 protein is CTCSAPGTEQFF. The entire variable domain, with the rest obtained from reference TRBV1 and TRBJ2-1, is as follows: VTLLEQNPRWRLVPRGQAVNLRCILKNSQYPWMSWYQQDLQKQLQWLFTLRSPGDKEVKSLPGADYLATRVTDTELRLQVANMSQGRTLYCTCSAPGTEQFFGPGTRLTVL.

On this clone itself: Germline and genes here are mouse. The sequenced fragment ends 4 residues before the CDR3 boundary, so the rest is inferred from the germline J gene. The sample contains more than one DNA sequence encoding this CDR3. This chain uses TRBV1 with TRBJ2-2; 10 bases align to TRBD2. V shed 3 bases, J shed 1 base, and the junction held 2 bases outside the gene matches. Per the germline V gene, CDR1 is NSQYPW and CDR2 is LRSPGD (reference sequence). The CDR3 runs 16 residues. This CDR3 is CTCSARDWGNTGQLYF. The CDR3 bases that were read are TGCACCTGCAGTGCCCGGGACTGGGGAAACACCGGG.

A note on this clone: These gene names are mouse names. The missing CDR3 end, 4 residues past where the read stops, is filled in from the germline J gene. Within the sample, other DNA sequences also encode this same CDR3. The chain has TRBV5 and TRBJ2-2, with a weak D call TRBD1 (6 bases). Trimming cost V 4 bases and J 2 bases, with 8 bases left between them. CDR1 is LGHNA, CDR2 YNLKQL, per germline (reference sequence). This CDR3 contains 14 residues. CDR3 DNA (partial): TGTGCCAGCAGCCCGCAGGGGAACACCGGG. Translated: CASSPQGNTG. The entire CDR3 protein reads CASSPQGNTGQLYF.

This clone has a handful of counts. The gene names given are mouse names. The sequence runs out 4 residues before the end of the CDR3; the remainder is reconstructed from the germline J gene. The same CDR3 is also encoded by other DNA sequences in this sample. The genes are TRBV13-3 and TRBJ2-5; 7 nucleotides agree with TRBD1. This CDR3 contains 13 residues. Germline V gene sequence: CDR1 NNHDY, CDR2 SYVADS. The CDR3 bases that were read are TGTGCCAGCAGTCCTAGACAGGGAGAC. Translating it yields CASSPRQGD. The whole CDR3 is CASSPRQGDTQYF.

This clone was observed a few times. Gene names denote mouse genes. Read coverage stops 4 residues before the CDR3 terminus; the germline J gene supplies the remainder. This sample also contains other DNA sequences that code for the same CDR3. The chain recombines TRBV13-1 with TRBJ2-7, with 7 bases fitting TRBD1. CDR1 is NSHNY and CDR2 is SYGAGN in the germline V gene. The CDR3 totals 13 residues. The V and J ends lost 2 bases and 3 bases, in that order; junction bases with no gene match: 2. CDR3 protein: CASSEGQNYEQYF. The DNA read from the CDR3 is TGTGCCAGCAGTGAGGGACAGAACTAT.

For this clone: Germline and genes here are mouse. The CDR3 end lies 3 residues beyond the end of the read and is filled in from the germline J gene. The J gene is TRBJ1-6, the V gene TRBV5; TRBD1 aligns across 7 bases. TRBJ1-6 is identified as an open reading frame with a role that is uncertain. The length of the CDR3 is 15 residues. With 4 bases clipped from V and 4 bases from J, the junction kept 4 bases outside the gene matches. Germline V gene data show CDR1 as LGHNA and CDR2 as YNLKQL (reference sequence). CDR3 loop: CASSLGTVYNSPLYF. The CDR3 bases that were read are TGTGCCAGCAGCCTCGGGACAGTGTATAATTCGCCC.

This clone was counted between two and nine times. These gene names are mouse names. The DNA ends 4 residues before the CDR3 does, and the rest of the CDR3 is filled in from the germline J gene. At the DNA level, this CDR3 is encoded by other sequences in the same sample as well. V is TRBV13-1 and J is TRBJ2-1, with 8 bases aligning to TRBD2. V was pared by 4 bases and J by 2 bases, with 5 bases of the junction left unmatched. The germline CDR1 and CDR2 sequences are NSHNY and SYGAGN. The CDR3 is 15 amino acids. CDR3 sequence: CASSPGLGHYAEQFF. The CDR3 DNA, read in part, is TGTGCCAGCAGTCCTGGACTGGGCCACTATGCT.

Worth noting for this clone: Germline and genes here are mouse. The CDR3 sequence: CASGDAVWGGADAEQFF. The sequenced CDR3 bases are TGTGCCAGCGGTGATGCGGTCTGGGGGGGCGCAGATGCT. The chain joins TRBV13-2 to TRBJ2-1; TRBD2 matches 10 bases. The read gets to within 4 residues of the CDR3 end, and the germline J gene fills in the rest. Per germline, CDR1 NNHNN and CDR2 SYGAGS (reference sequence). V trimming: 0 bases; J trimming: 5 bases; junction bases outside the gene matches: 8. The length of the CDR3 is 17 residues.

In the case of this clone: Gene names and germline match the mouse. From the germline J gene comes the end of the CDR3, since the read stops 4 residues before it. Other DNA sequences in the same sample also yield this CDR3. The chain recombines TRBV19 with TRBJ1-1; a weak D match, TRBD1 (5 bases). CDR3 length: 12 amino acids. CDR1 and CDR2 (germline): FNHDT, SITEND (reference sequence). The CDR3 reads CASSIGQGEVFF. Incomplete CDR3 DNA: TGTGCCAGCAGTATAGGTCAGGGA.

This clone was observed a handful of times. Genes and germline are mouse. The CDR3 end is not reached by the read, which stops 4 residues before it; the germline J gene fills it in. The rearrangement joins TRBV19 to TRBJ2-3; tentative D call: TRBD1 (6 bases). V lost 5 bases, J lost 0 bases, and 13 bases lay in between. The CDR3 is made up of 15 amino acids. The germline gives CDR1 FNHDT, CDR2 SITEND (reference sequence). The CDR3 spells CASRPRDNSAETLYF. The sequenced part of the CDR3 DNA is TGTGCCAGCAGGCCCCGGGACAATAGTGCAGAA.

This clone was observed a few times. Mouse gene names and germline throughout. The CDR3 end is not reached by the read, which stops 4 residues before it; the germline J gene fills it in. Within the sample, other DNA sequences also encode this same CDR3. The chain joins TRBV12-1 to TRBJ2-7; perhaps TRBD2 as D (6 bases). This CDR3 is 12 amino acids long. In germline, CDR1 is SGHSN, CDR2 HYEKVE. CDR3 bases read: TGTGCCAGCTCCCTGGGGACTTAT. It is translated as CASSLGTY. The CDR3 as a whole reads CASSLGTYEQYF.

As for this clone: The genes and germline here are from mouse. The observed sequence ends 4 residues before the CDR3 terminus, with the missing tail filled in from the germline J gene. This sequence joins TRBV13-2 and TRBJ1-2; a possible D gene is TRBD1 (6 bases). The CDR3 covers 15 residues. The germline CDR1 and CDR2 sequences are NNHNN and SYGAGS (reference sequence). Trimming removed 0 bases at V and 1 base at J, with 10 bases between. CDR3 DNA (partial): TGTGCCAGCGGTGATGCAGGGACATTAAACTCC. This sequence encodes CASGDAGTLNS. The whole CDR3 is CASGDAGTLNSDYTF.

This clone was seen ten or more times. Germline and genes: mouse. The read terminates 4 residues ahead of where the CDR3 ends, so the germline J gene completes it. The chain couples TRBV17 to TRBJ2-2, with D unresolved. Germline-derived CDR1 and CDR2 are MNHDT and YYDKIL. The V gene lost 0 bases and the J gene lost 4 bases, with 6 bases spanning the gap. The CDR3 extends over 14 amino acids. CDR3 in amino acids: CASSRDLVTGQLYF. Incomplete CDR3 DNA: TGTGCTAGCAGTAGAGATCTGGTCACCGGG.

Comment on this clone: Gene labels here are mouse ones. With the read ending 3 residues before the CDR3 end, the germline J gene is used to fill in that end. J is TRBJ1-6 and V is TRBV13-3, with TRBD1 identical over 7 bases. TRBJ1-6 is an ORF, and what it does is uncertain. V was clipped by 8 bases and J by 6 bases; unmatched bases: 2. Germline CDR1 reads NNHDY; CDR2 reads SYVADS. The CDR3 runs 12 residues. CDR3 residues: CARRGLNSPLYF. The covered CDR3 bases are TGTGCCAGGAGGGGGCTTAATTCGCCC.

On this clone: Gene names follow the mouse nomenclature. From the germline J gene comes the end of the CDR3, since the read stops 4 residues before it. The chain links TRBV17 to TRBJ2-5; 9 nucleotides align to TRBD2. CDR3 length equals 15 residues. Germline V gene sequence: CDR1 MNHDT, CDR2 YYDKIL. The covered CDR3 bases are TGTGCTAGCAGTAATCGACTGGGGGACCTAGAC. Translated, it gives CASSNRLGDLD. The whole CDR3 protein reads CASSNRLGDLDTQYF.

This clone was detected many times. The germline and genes are mouse ones. Within the sample, other DNA sequences also encode this same CDR3. The CDR3 protein is CASSQGGNQDTQYF. The CDR3 bases that were read are TGTGCCAGCAGCCAAGGGGGTAACCAAGAC. This sequence joins TRBV5 and TRBJ2-5; D ambiguous. Coverage ceases 4 residues before the CDR3 finishes, and the germline J gene fills in the end. CDR1 and CDR2 (germline): LGHNA, YNLKQL (reference sequence). Trimming stripped 1 base from V and 0 bases from J, with 5 bases between. CDR3 length: 14 residues.

Regarding this clone: Each gene name is a mouse one. The identical CDR3 is also encoded by other nucleotide sequences in the sample. Incomplete CDR3 DNA: TGTGCCAGCAGTATGGCTGGGGGGGGCGCAGAA. This sequence encodes CASSMAGGGAE. The full-length CDR3 reads as CASSMAGGGAETLYF. The chain employs TRBV19 and TRBJ2-3, with 9 bases identical to TRBD2. The DNA ends 4 residues before the CDR3 does, and the rest of the CDR3 is filled in from the germline J gene. The CDR3 runs to 15 residues. J lost 3 bases, V lost 2 bases, and 4 bases had no gene match. Germline V CDR1 and CDR2: FNHDT, SITEND (reference sequence).

This clone turned up a few times. Gene names follow the mouse nomenclature. The read is 4 residues too short to cover the CDR3 end, so that end is filled in from the germline J gene. This specimen includes other DNA sequences encoding the same CDR3. The V gene is TRBV13-1, the J gene TRBJ2-7; D remains unclear. This CDR3 comprises 11 residues. Looked up from germline, CDR1 is NSHNY and CDR2 is SYGAGN. The CDR3 loop is CASSRQYEQYF. Partial CDR3 DNA: TGTGCCAGCAGTCGACAATAT.

On this clone: Genes and germline are mouse. Read data end 4 residues before the CDR3 end; the end is taken from the germline J gene. This same CDR3 is encoded by further DNA sequences in the sample. V usage is TRBV13-1 and J usage is TRBJ1-1, with a possible D match to TRBD1 (5 bases). Germline loops: CDR1 NSHNY, CDR2 SYGAGN. The CDR3 extends over 12 amino acids. The covered CDR3 bases are TGTGCCAGCAGTGAGAGGGGAAGA. Protein: CASSERGR. The entire CDR3 protein reads CASSERGREVFF.

Concerning this clone itself: Gene names and germline match the mouse. The read is 4 residues too short to cover the CDR3 end, so that end is filled in from the germline J gene. The rearrangement links TRBV19 to TRBJ2-3; possible D gene TRBD1, 5 bases. The CDR3 has 13 amino acids. Germline lookup yields CDR1 FNHDT and CDR2 SITEND (reference sequence). The V end lost 8 bases, the J end lost 0 bases, and 10 bases lay between the germline ends. Incomplete CDR3 DNA: TGTGCCAGGGACAAACCTAGTGCAGAA. As protein: CARDKPSAE. From start to end, the CDR3 is CARDKPSAETLYF.

This clone was seen a few times. The genes and germline here are from mouse. Sequencing ends 4 residues short of the CDR3 end; the germline J gene provides the rest. The rearrangement links TRBV31 to TRBJ1-1; 9 bases map to TRBD1. Trimming took 0 bases from V and 1 from J; bases not matched to a gene: 6. The CDR3 has 16 residues. Looked up from germline, CDR1 is GKSSPN and CDR2 is SITVG. This CDR3 reads CAWSLHRGRGNTEVFF. The CDR3 DNA, read in part, is TGTGCCTGGAGTCTCCACAGGGGGCGAGGAAACACA.

As for this clone: The genes are named according to mouse. Read data end 4 residues before the CDR3 end; the end is taken from the germline J gene. J is TRBJ1-1 and V is TRBV5, with 8 nucleotides matching TRBD1. This CDR3 is built from 13 residues. Germline V CDR1 and CDR2: LGHNA, YNLKQL (reference sequence). The sequenced part of the CDR3 DNA is TGTGCCAGCAGCCAAGGGACAGGGCCA. This encodes CASSQGTGP. The entire CDR3 sequence reads CASSQGTGPEVFF.

This clone was found many times. Gene names and germline match the mouse. Read coverage stops 4 residues before the CDR3 terminus; the germline J gene supplies the remainder. The V call is TRBV1, the J call TRBJ2-1; TRBD2 matches 7 bases. The length of the CDR3 is 12 residues. CDR1 is NSQYPW and CDR2 is LRSPGD in the germline V gene (reference sequence). CDR3 residues: CTCSGGGAEQFF. CDR3 DNA (partial): TGCACCTGCAGTGGGGGGGGAGCT.

This clone was picked up a small number of times. Gene names and germline match the mouse. The CDR3 here is CASRSGGYNSPLYF. CDR3 DNA, as far as it was read: TGTGCCAGCAGGTCAGGGGGCTATAATTCGCCC. The chain has TRBV13-3 and TRBJ1-6, with 7 positions matching TRBD1. The read ends 3 residues early relative to the CDR3; the germline J gene fills the gap. TRBJ1-6 is recorded as an ORF, its role being uncertain. The CDR3 sequence is 14 residues long. The germline V gene has CDR1 NNHDY and CDR2 SYVADS. The V gene end was trimmed by 5 bases and the J gene end by 3 bases; junction bases not matched to a gene: 2.

As concerns this clone: Gene names are the mouse ones. The read is 4 residues too short to cover the CDR3 end, so that end is filled in from the germline J gene. The chain couples TRBV13-1 to TRBJ2-5; TRBD1 matches 10 bases. CDR3 length equals 13 residues. CDR1 NSHNY and CDR2 SYGAGN come from the germline V gene. CDR3 DNA, as far as it was read: TGTGCCAGCTCCGGGACAGGGGATGAC. Its protein is CASSGTGDD. In full, the CDR3 reads CASSGTGDDTQYF.

This clone has ten or more counts. Gene names are the mouse ones. Read data end 3 residues before the CDR3 end; the end is taken from the germline J gene. The chain couples TRBV13-3 to TRBJ1-6, with D maybe TRBD1 (6 bases). TRBJ1-6 carries the ORF label, with uncertain function. In germline, CDR1 is NNHDY, CDR2 SYVADS. The CDR3 length is 14 residues. Deletions cut 5 bases from V and 5 bases from J, with 11 bases between. The sequenced CDR3 bases are TGTGCCAGCAGGATGGGACAAAATAATTCGCCC. This gives the protein CASRMGQNNSP. The whole CDR3 region reads CASRMGQNNSPLYF.

This clone was counted between two and nine times. The germline and genes are mouse ones. The CDR3 goes on 4 residues after the read ends, and that part is filled in from the germline J gene. The chain combines TRBV13-1 with TRBJ1-1; 7 bases map to TRBD1. The CDR3 extends over 14 amino acids. The ends lost 5 bases at V and 0 bases at J; junction bases unmatched: 4. Per the germline V gene, CDR1 is NSHNY and CDR2 is SYGAGN. Incomplete CDR3 DNA: TGTGCCAGCAGGGCGGGACAGACAAACACA. Translating gives CASRAGQTNT. The CDR3 as a whole reads CASRAGQTNTEVFF.

This clone was found a few times. This may be a read error: a much more frequent sequence differs by one nucleotide. Gene names follow the mouse nomenclature. Coverage ceases 4 residues before the CDR3 finishes, and the germline J gene fills in the end. The chain recombines TRBV4 with TRBJ2-7, with 7 bases that match TRBD1. Germline lookup yields CDR1 LGHDT and CDR2 YNNKQL (reference sequence). The CDR3 has 12 amino acids. CDR3 DNA, as far as it was read: TGTGCCAGCAGCTCGGGACAGTAT. Translated: CASSSGQY. The full-length CDR3 reads as CASSSGQYEQYF.